This T cell receptor beta chain was retrieved from a study of blood T cell repertoires in COVID-19. The overall study: COVID-19 samples collected from the United States, Italy and Spain covered acute and convalescent phases. T cells, B-cell-depleted T cells, or PBMCs provided the cDNA or gDNA that served as material.

With 3 bases clipped from V and 2 bases from J, the junction kept 5 bases outside the gene matches. In germline, CDR1 is SGDLS, CDR2 YYNGEE. The CDR3 runs to 14 residues. This clone was seen once. Sequencing used immunoSEQ multiplex PCR; TCRdb keeps in-frame clones, though not all of them. This sample has more than 350,000 clones; 80% to 90% occur once, and the top ten carry less than 1.2%. The J gene is TRBJ2-7, the V gene TRBV9, with TRBD2 matching over 7 bases. The TCR comes from a man younger than 30 who had recovered from COVID-19. Sequenced sample: PBMCs or T cells enriched from blood (not recorded which). CDR3 loop: CASSAGDYTYEQYF. CDR3 nucleotide sequence: TGTGCCAGCAGCGCGGGGGACTACACCTACGAGCAGTACTTC.